This T cell receptor beta chain was identified during a study of T cells in Graves' hyperthyroidism and ophthalmopathy. Study context: Prior to any treatment, at the point of initial diagnosis, peripheral blood was collected.

Any patient presenting with uncontrolled infection, other autoimmune disease, pregnancy or lactation was left out. This clonotype showed up many times. Its specificity is unknown. The study's findings and limits: The model foresaw ophthalmopathy a median roughly 6.3 months prior to onset. Patients with ophthalmopathy were separated from those with stable hyperthyroidism by a 13 V-J model.

The TCR beta CDR3 regions underwent amplification using RNA transcripts as the source. Initially, a first-round RT-PCR of the TCR CDR3 employed the HTBI primer set. Each CDR3 protein gets one entry after TCRdb re-called the multiplex PCR reads with MiXCR. The data contain roughly 600,000 distinct CDR3 sequences, about 14% of them singletons. Germline CDR1 and CDR2: MDHEN and SYDVKM. V lost 5 bases and J lost 1, with 15 bases in between. CDR3 length: 16 amino acids. This clonotype originated in a woman in her fifties or sixties with Graves' ophthalmopathy. The source material was blood. This chain uses TRBV28 with TRBJ1-5, with D maybe TRBD1 (5 bases). CDR3 sequence reads: CASSPPWGESNQPQHF. CDR3 nucleotide sequence: TGTGCCAGCAGTCCCCCATGGGGGGAAAGCAATCAGCCCCAGCATTTT.